The sequence of this T cell receptor beta chain was determined in a study of blood T cell repertoires in COVID-19 (dated by TCRdb to 2020 to 2021). Regarding the research as a whole: The collaborator samples originated in the United States, Italy and Spain and spanned the acute and convalescent phases of COVID-19. The dataset comprised deeply sampled blood TCRbeta repertoires from subjects exposed to, actively infected with, or recovered from COVID-19. The prospective study material was composed of cDNA or gDNA derived from T cells, B-cell-depleted T cells, or PBMCs. Samples were obtained from the ongoing ImmuneRACE study (first 160 participants) and from about 1,300 subjects provided by 6 global collaborators. The sample metadata nearly always contained a de-identified subject ID, COVID-19 status, age in years and sex. The repertoires were made available in a free public database intended to serve as a resource for research on the immune response to SARS-CoV-2. Where available, HLA class I and class II types were obtained from metadata supplied by the sample provider rather than from assay-based typing.

TCRbeta CDR3 regions were amplified from genomic DNA by means of the immunoSEQ Assay, a bias-controlled multiplex PCR. As for how the authors treated the data: Nucleated cell counts per sample were estimated from amplification of reference gene primers within the assay. Sequence reads were collapsed and filtered to measure the absolute abundance of every unique TCRbeta CDR3 rearrangement. For each sample, productive Simpson clonality was calculated as the square root of Simpson's diversity index across productive rearrangements. This immuneACCESS table, as held by TCRdb, lists in-frame sequences with V and J called but not all clones. Of the missing ones, under half trace to an unresolved V gene in checked studies; the others have no known cause. V, J and clone size reflect that table, while D and trimming were determined from the DNA. This sample has some 6,400 clones in its table, and approximately 80% of those were observed once. Roughly an eighth of the sample goes to the ten largest clones.

Collaborating institutions collected whole blood in K2EDTA tubes following their own protocols. For TCRbeta analysis, collaborators shipped samples as frozen whole blood, isolated PBMCs, or DNA extracted from either of those sample types. Details on this clone: There is no known antigen for this receptor. No quality values exist for individual bases; no much larger clone is one base distant.

Results the study describes overall, beyond this receptor: The quantity of clinical and demographic metadata differed by source and by participant and was supplied without curation.

CDR1 and CDR2 are read off the germline V gene (reference sequence) as MNHEY and SMNVEV. Taken from cysteine to phenylalanine, the CDR3 has 14 residues. Of all the DNA, just the CDR3 is kept, 42 bases in frame from base 1. Trimming accounts for 5 bases at V and 7 bases at J, while the number of junction bases matched to no gene is 5. This receptor chain uses TRBV27 and TRBJ1-2, with TRBD1 matching 12 junction bases. Sequencing input: peripheral blood. The TCR was taken from a human donor with active COVID-19. The donor label of this sample is uncertain. The DNA is as follows: TGTGCCAGCAGTATGGGACAGGGGGCTGGTGGCTACACCTTC. The encoded protein is CASSMGQGAGGYTF.